Reported below is one TCR beta chain. The sample comes from a study of blood T cell repertoires in COVID-19. Whole-study context: The analysed material was cDNA or gDNA that came from T cells, B-cell-depleted T cells, or PBMCs.

Repertoires were generated with immunoSEQ multiplex PCR, while TCRdb's copy carries only in-frame clones and drops some. Among nearly 110,000 clones, under 95% were seen once, and the ten largest hold roughly 1.2%. The V end lost 5 bases, the J end lost 0 bases, and 3 bases lay between the germline ends. The CDR3 consists of 12 residues. Germline V gene sequence: CDR1 SEHNR, CDR2 FQNEAQ (reference sequence). The chain carries TRBV7-9 and TRBJ2-3; D unresolved. The TCR was taken from a woman under 40 with acute or convalescent COVID-19. The sequenced sample was peripheral blood. In nucleotides, the CDR3 is TGTGCCAGCAGCCGGAGCACAGATACGCAGTATTTT. This codes for CASSRSTDTQYF.